This entry lists 18 T cell receptor beta chains sequenced from one sample in a study of blood T cells in healthy people across ages. A second PCR of roughly 7 to 11 cycles used a sample-barcoded 5' primer and a J-beta primer mix. Via MiXCR, TCRdb re-called the 5' RACE reads, giving one row per CDR3 protein. The sample has hundreds of thousands of distinct CDR3 sequences; about 56% are singletons. Sequenced input: blood. The source of these receptors is a man aged 35 to 55 in good health.

The rearrangement uses TRBV2 and TRBJ2-7; D is possibly TRBD1 (6 bases). This CDR3 has 14 residues. Trimming took 10 bases from V and 2 from J, leaving 18 bases between them. The V gene's germline CDR1 is SNHLY and CDR2 FYNNEI. CDR3 sequence: CATTPRGTTYEQYF. Written as DNA, the CDR3 is TGTGCCACCACTCCAAGGGGGACGACCTACGAGCAGTACTTC.

In its sample, this clonotype was seen a few times. The chain joins TRBV5-1 to TRBJ1-1, with D perhaps TRBD1 (6 bases). V was clipped by 4 bases and J by 8 bases, with 15 bases between them. This CDR3 region has 13 residues. Germline loops: CDR1 SGHRS, CDR2 YFSETQ. Here the CDR3 reads CASSIGQPTEAFF. The CDR3 DNA reads TGCGCCAGCAGCATTGGACAGCCCACCGAAGCTTTCTTT.

V usage is TRBV6-5 and J usage is TRBJ2-7; 7 bases map to TRBD2. Germline trimming cut 0 bases from V and 4 bases from J; bases unmatched to any gene: 6. The CDR3 runs to 15 residues. In germline, CDR1 is MNHEY, CDR2 SVGAGI. The CDR3 protein is CASSYSFLAEYEQYF. CDR3 coding DNA: TGTGCCAGCAGTTACTCATTTCTAGCGGAATACGAGCAGTACTTC.

The chain links TRBV7-8 to TRBJ2-1; 8 bases are shared with TRBD2. The CDR3 totals 18 residues. J lost 9 bases, V lost 0 bases, and 16 bases had no gene match. Germline CDR1 is SGHVS and CDR2 is FQNEAQ. CDR3 protein: CASSLARGRTSTGGEQFF. The CDR3 coding sequence is TGTGCCAGCAGCTTAGCCAGGGGTCGGACTAGCACCGGAGGTGAGCAGTTCTTC.

The chain links TRBV5-1 to TRBJ2-3; 10 bases align to TRBD2. V lost 4 bases, J lost 5 bases, and 4 bases stayed unmatched. The CDR3 contains 14 residues. Germline V CDR1 and CDR2: SGHRS, YFSETQ. The CDR3 protein is CASSLRLAGDTQYF. CDR3 nucleotide sequence: TGCGCCAGCAGCCTGAGACTAGCGGGAGATACGCAGTATTTT.

This chain links TRBV7-3 with TRBJ2-3; no clear D gene. This CDR3 is 14 amino acids long. V was shortened by 5 bases and J by 3 bases, with 12 bases between the two germline ends. In germline, CDR1 is SGHTA, CDR2 FQGTGA. For the CDR3, the DNA is TGTGCCAGCAGCGGTGGACGAACGACAGATACGCAGTATTTT. The encoded protein is CASSGGRTTDTQYF.

The J gene is TRBJ2-7, the V gene TRBV5-8, with D hard to call. This CDR3 has 13 residues. V was pared by 4 bases and J by 5 bases, with 13 bases between. Germline V gives CDR1 SGHTS, CDR2 YDEGEE. The CDR3 is CASSPRSAHEQYF. In DNA, the CDR3 is TGTGCCAGCAGCCCTAGGAGCGCCCACGAGCAGTACTTC.

This clonotype was counted a few times. The V call is TRBV7-7, the J call TRBJ2-5, with 8 bases identical to TRBD2. V shed 1 base and J 2 bases; nucleotides not matched to a gene: 12. In germline, CDR1 is SSHAT, CDR2 FNYEAQ (reference sequence). There are 18 residues in the CDR3. CDR3 nucleotide sequence: TGTGCCAGCAGCTTAGGGATACGGGCGGGACTAGTTCAAGAGACCCAGTACTTC. Protein product: CASSLGIRAGLVQETQYF.

This clonotype came up a few times. This chain uses TRBV3-1 with TRBJ2-7; D gene unclear. The CDR3 runs to 15 residues. Trimming shortened V by 0 bases and J by 2 bases, and 11 bases separated the two germline ends. The V gene's germline CDR1 is LGHDT and CDR2 YNNKEL (reference sequence). The CDR3 sequence: CASSQERQAPYEQYF. In DNA form, the CDR3 reads TGTGCCAGCAGCCAAGAAAGGCAGGCGCCCTACGAGCAGTACTTC.

V gene TRBV12-3 or TRBV12-4 combines with J gene TRBJ1-5, with D hard to call. The CDR3 sequence is 13 residues long. Trimming removed 2 bases from V and 9 bases from J, with 11 bases in between. CDR3 amino acids: CASSLRTETPQHF. As DNA, the CDR3 is TGTGCCAGCAGTTTAAGGACGGAGACGCCCCAGCATTTT.

This chain joins TRBV5-1 and TRBJ2-3, with D maybe TRBD2 (6 bases). Germline assignment: CDR1 SGHRS and CDR2 YFSETQ. The ends were cut back, 1 base at V and 3 bases at J, with 15 bases in the middle. CDR3 length: 16 residues. The CDR3 DNA reads TGCGCCAGCAGCTTGTCGGGCGGGGCCCTGACAGATACGCAGTATTTT. It yields the protein CASSLSGGALTDTQYF.

The chain combines TRBV20-1 with TRBJ2-3; D is uncertain. There are 10 residues in the CDR3. The germline V and J ends were trimmed by 3 bases and 6 bases, with 4 bases remaining between them. Germline assignment: CDR1 DFQATT and CDR2 SNEGSKA (reference sequence). The CDR3: CSARWDTQYF. The DNA of the CDR3 is TGCAGTGCTAGGTGGGATACGCAGTATTTT.

V usage is TRBV24-1 and J usage is TRBJ2-3; TRBD1 aligns across 7 bases. In germline, CDR1 is KGHDR, CDR2 SFDVKD. CDR3 length equals 14 residues. V dropped 8 bases and J dropped 0; count of bases not matched to a gene: 4. CDR3 sequence (DNA): TGTGCCACCACTAGGGACAGAAGCACAGATACGCAGTATTTT. Translating it yields CATTRDRSTDTQYF.

Regarding this clonotype: Germline and junction disagree at one end, which may indicate a read error. The genes are TRBV7-2 and TRBJ2-1, with TRBD2 matching over 9 bases. There are 13 residues in the CDR3. The germline gives CDR1 SGHTA, CDR2 FQGNSA. This CDR3 is CASNLDMGLAPGF. In DNA, the CDR3 is TGTGCCAGCAACTTAGATATGGGACTAGCCCCAGGGTTC. The complete variable domain, with remaining parts taken from reference TRBV7-2 and TRBJ2-1, reads GAGVSQSPSNKVTEKGKDVELRCDPISGHTALYWYRQSLGQGLEFLIYFQGNSAPDKSGLPSDRFSAERTGGSVSTLTIQRTQQEDSAVYLCASNLDMGLAPGFGPGTRLTVL.

V usage is TRBV6-5 and J usage is TRBJ1-1; D is perhaps TRBD1 (5 bases). The germline V gene encodes CDR1 MNHEY and CDR2 SVGAGI. Trimming took 5 bases from V and 8 from J, leaving 12 bases between them. The CDR3 sequence is 12 residues long. In nucleotides, the CDR3 is TGTGCCAGCAGTGCCATTGGGACCGAAGCTTTCTTT. It specifies CASSAIGTEAFF.

The V and J genes are TRBV20-1 and TRBJ2-3; 10 bases are a match to TRBD1. J was trimmed by 5 bases and V by 1 base; bases with no gene match: 6. Germline V gene sequence: CDR1 DFQATT, CDR2 SNEGSKA (reference sequence). This CDR3 contains 15 residues. The CDR3 here is CSARAWTGGKDTQYF. In nucleotides, the CDR3 is TGCAGTGCTAGAGCCTGGACAGGGGGAAAAGATACGCAGTATTTT.

The chain couples TRBV9 to TRBJ2-3, with 11 positions matching TRBD2. Per the germline V gene, CDR1 is SGDLS and CDR2 is YYNGEE. This CDR3 is 15 amino acids long. The junction had 3 bases not matched to a gene; V was cut back by 3 bases and J by 3 bases. CDR3 DNA: TGTGCCAGCAGCGAGGCTAGCGGGAGGACAGATACGCAGTATTTT. This gives the protein CASSEASGRTDTQYF.

The CDR3: CASTRTGRNTEAFF. CDR3 nucleotides: TGTGCCAGCACCCGGACAGGGCGTAACACTGAAGCTTTCTTT. The V and J genes are TRBV12-3 or TRBV12-4 and TRBJ1-1; 8 bases fit TRBD1. The CDR3 has 14 amino acids. V shed 7 bases, J shed 2 bases, and the junction held 6 bases outside the gene matches.